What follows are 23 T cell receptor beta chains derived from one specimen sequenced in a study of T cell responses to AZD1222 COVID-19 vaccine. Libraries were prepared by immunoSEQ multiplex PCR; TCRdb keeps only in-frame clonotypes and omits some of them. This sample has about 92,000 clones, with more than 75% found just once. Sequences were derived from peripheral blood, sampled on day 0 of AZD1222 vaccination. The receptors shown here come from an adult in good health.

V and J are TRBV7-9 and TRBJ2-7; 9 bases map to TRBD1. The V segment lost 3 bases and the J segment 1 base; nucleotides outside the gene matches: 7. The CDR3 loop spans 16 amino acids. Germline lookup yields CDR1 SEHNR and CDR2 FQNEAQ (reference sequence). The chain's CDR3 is CASSLGQGARSYEQYF. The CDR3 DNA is TGTGCCAGCAGCTTGGGACAGGGTGCTAGGTCCTACGAGCAGTACTTC.

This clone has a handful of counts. The chain's CDR3 is CATSRDTLASTGNTIYF. The CDR3 nucleotides read TGTGCCACCAGCAGAGACACCCTTGCTTCGACTGGAAACACCATATATTTT. The rearrangement links TRBV15 to TRBJ1-3; D remains ambiguous. Germline V gene lookup returns CDR1 LNHNV and CDR2 YYDKDF (reference sequence). CDR3 length: 17 residues. V was clipped by 0 bases and J by 2 bases, with 14 bases between them.

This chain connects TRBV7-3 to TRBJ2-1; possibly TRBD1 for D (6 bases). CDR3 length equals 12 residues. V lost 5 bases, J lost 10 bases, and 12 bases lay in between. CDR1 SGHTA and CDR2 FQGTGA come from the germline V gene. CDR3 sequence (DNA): TGTGCCAGCAGCGAGACCGGGACAGAGCAGTTCTTC. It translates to CASSETGTEQFF.

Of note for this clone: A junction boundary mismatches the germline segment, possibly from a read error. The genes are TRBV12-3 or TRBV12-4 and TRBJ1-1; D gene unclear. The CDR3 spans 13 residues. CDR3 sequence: CASTLPRQIQAFF. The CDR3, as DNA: TGTGCCAGCACTTTACCTCGGCAAATCCAAGCTTTCTTT.

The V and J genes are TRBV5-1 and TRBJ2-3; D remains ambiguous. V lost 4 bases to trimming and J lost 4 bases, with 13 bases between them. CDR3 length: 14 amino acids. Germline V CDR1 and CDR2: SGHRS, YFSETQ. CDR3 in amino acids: CASSPGPGSDTQYF. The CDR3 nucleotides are TGCGCCAGCAGCCCGGGCCCTGGGTCAGATACGCAGTATTTT.

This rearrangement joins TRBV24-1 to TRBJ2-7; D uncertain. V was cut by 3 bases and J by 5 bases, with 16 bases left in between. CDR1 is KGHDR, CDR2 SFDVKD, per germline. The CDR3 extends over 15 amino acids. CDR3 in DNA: TGTGCCACCAGTGATGCACGAAACGGAGAGCACGAGCAGTACTTC. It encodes CATSDARNGEHEQYF.

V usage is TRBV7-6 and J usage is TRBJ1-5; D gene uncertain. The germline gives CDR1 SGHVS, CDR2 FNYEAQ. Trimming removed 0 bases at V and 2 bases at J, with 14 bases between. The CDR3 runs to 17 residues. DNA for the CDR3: TGTGCCAGCAGCTTAGCGGGCTCTCCTGGGGGCAATCAGCCCCAGCATTTT. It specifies CASSLAGSPGGNQPQHF.

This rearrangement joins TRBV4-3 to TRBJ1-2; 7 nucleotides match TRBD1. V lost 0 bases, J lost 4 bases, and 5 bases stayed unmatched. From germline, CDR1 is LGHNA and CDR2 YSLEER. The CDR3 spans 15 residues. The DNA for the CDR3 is TGCGCCAGCAGCCAAGAAACACAGGGGAGCTATGGCTACACCTTC. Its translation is CASSQETQGSYGYTF.

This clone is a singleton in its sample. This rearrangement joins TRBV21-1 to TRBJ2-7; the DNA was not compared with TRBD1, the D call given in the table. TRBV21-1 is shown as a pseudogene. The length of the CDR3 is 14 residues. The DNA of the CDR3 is TGTGCCAGCAGCCAAACCGACAGCGCCTACGAGCAGTACTTC. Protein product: CASSQTDSAYEQYF.

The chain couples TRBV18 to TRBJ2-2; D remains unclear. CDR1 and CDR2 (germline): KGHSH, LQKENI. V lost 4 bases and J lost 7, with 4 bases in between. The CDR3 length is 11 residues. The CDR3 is CASSQGGELFF. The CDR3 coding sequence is TGTGCCAGCTCACAGGGCGGGGAGCTGTTTTTT. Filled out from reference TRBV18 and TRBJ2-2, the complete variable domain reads NAGVMQNPRHLVRRRGQEARLRCSPMKGHSHVYWYRQLPEEGLKFMVYLQKENIIDESGMPKERFSAEFPKEGPSILRIQQVVRGDSAAYFCASSQGGELFFGEGSRLTVL.

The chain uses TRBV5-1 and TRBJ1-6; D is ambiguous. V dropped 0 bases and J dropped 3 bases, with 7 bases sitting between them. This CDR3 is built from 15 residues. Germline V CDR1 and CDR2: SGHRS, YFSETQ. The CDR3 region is CASSLDQLYNSPLHF. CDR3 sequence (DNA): TGCGCCAGCAGCTTGGATCAGCTCTATAATTCACCCCTCCACTTT.

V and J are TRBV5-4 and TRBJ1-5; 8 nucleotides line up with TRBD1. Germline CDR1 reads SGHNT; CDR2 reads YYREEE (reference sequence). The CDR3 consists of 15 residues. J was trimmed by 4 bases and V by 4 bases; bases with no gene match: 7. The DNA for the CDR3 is TGTGCCAGCAGCCCCGGACAGGGTCATAATCAGCCCCAGCATTTT. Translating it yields CASSPGQGHNQPQHF.

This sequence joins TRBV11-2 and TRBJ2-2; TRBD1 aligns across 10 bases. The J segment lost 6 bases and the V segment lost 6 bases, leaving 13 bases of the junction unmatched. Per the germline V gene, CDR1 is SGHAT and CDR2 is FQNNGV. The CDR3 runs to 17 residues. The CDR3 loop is CASRHLAGQGSAGELFF. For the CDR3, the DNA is TGTGCCAGCAGACATTTGGCGGGACAGGGGTCGGCCGGGGAGCTGTTTTTT.

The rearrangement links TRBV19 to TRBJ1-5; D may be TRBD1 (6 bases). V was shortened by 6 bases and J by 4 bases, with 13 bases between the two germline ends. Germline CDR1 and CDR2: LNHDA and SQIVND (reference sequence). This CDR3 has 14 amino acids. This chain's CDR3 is CASRPGHENQPQHF. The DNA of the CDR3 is TGTGCCAGTAGACCGGGACATGAAAATCAGCCCCAGCATTTT.

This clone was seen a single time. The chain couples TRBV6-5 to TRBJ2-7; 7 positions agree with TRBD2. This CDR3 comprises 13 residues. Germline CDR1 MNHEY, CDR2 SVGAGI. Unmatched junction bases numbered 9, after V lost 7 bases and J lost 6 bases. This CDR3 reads CASKWGGTAEQYF. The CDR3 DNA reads TGTGCCAGCAAGTGGGGGGGTACTGCCGAGCAGTACTTC.

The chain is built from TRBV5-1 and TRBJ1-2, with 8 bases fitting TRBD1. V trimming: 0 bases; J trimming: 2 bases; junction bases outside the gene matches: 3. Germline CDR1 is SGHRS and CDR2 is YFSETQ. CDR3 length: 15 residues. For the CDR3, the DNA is TGCGCCAGCAGCTTGGAGGCAGGGGGCAACTATGGCTACACCTTC. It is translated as CASSLEAGGNYGYTF.

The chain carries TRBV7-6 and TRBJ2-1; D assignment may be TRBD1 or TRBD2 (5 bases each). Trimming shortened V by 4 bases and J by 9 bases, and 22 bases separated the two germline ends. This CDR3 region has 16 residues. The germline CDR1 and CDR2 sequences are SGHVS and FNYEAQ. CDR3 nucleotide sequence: TGTGCCAGCAGCTCCCCGGGGACCCTCCACGAGGGTGAGCAGTTCTTC. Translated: CASSSPGTLHEGEQFF.

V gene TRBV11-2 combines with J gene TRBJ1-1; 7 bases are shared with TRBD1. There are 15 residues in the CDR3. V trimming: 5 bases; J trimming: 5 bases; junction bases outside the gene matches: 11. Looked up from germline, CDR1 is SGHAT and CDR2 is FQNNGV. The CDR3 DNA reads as TGTGCCAGCAGCACAATCAGGGGGGTAGAGACTGAAGCTTTCTTT. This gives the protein CASSTIRGVETEAFF. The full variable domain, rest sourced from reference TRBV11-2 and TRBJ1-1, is EAGVAQSPRYKIIEKRQSVAFWCNPISGHATLYWYQQILGQGPKLLIQFQNNGVVDDSQLPKDRFSAERLKGVDSTLKIQPAKLEDSAVYLCASSTIRGVETEAFFGQGTRLTVV.

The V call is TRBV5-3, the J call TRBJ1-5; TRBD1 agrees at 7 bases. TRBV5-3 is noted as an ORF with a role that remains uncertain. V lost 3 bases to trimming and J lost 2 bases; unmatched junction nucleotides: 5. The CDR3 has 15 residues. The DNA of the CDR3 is TGTGCCAGAAGCTCCTTGACAGGGCGCAATCAGCCCCAGCATTTT. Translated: CARSSLTGRNQPQHF.

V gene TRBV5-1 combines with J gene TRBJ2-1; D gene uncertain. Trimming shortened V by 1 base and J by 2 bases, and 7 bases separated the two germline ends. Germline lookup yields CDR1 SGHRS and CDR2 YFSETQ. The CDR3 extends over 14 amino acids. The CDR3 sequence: CASSLTTAYNEQFF. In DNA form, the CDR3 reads TGCGCCAGCAGCTTGACAACAGCCTACAATGAGCAGTTCTTC.

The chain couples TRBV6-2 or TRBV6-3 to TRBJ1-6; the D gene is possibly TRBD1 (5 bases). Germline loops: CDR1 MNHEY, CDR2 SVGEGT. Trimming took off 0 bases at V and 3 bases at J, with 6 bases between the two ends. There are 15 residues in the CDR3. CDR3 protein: CASSYSRGYNSPLHF. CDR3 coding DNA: TGTGCCAGCAGTTACTCGAGGGGCTATAATTCACCCCTCCACTTT.

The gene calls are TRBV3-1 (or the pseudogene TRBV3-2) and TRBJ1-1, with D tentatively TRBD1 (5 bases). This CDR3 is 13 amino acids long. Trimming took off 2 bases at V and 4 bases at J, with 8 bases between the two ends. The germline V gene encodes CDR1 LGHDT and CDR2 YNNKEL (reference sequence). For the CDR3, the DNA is TGTGCCAGCAGCCAACAGGGAGGCACTGAAGCTTTCTTT. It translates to CASSQQGGTEAFF.

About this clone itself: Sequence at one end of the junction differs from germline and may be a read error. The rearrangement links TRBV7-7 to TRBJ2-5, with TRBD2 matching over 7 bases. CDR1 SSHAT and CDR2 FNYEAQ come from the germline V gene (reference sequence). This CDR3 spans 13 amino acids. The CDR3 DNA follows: TGTGCTAGCAGCTTAGCGAGTGGGGGGGACCAGTACTTC. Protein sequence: CASSLASGGDQYF.